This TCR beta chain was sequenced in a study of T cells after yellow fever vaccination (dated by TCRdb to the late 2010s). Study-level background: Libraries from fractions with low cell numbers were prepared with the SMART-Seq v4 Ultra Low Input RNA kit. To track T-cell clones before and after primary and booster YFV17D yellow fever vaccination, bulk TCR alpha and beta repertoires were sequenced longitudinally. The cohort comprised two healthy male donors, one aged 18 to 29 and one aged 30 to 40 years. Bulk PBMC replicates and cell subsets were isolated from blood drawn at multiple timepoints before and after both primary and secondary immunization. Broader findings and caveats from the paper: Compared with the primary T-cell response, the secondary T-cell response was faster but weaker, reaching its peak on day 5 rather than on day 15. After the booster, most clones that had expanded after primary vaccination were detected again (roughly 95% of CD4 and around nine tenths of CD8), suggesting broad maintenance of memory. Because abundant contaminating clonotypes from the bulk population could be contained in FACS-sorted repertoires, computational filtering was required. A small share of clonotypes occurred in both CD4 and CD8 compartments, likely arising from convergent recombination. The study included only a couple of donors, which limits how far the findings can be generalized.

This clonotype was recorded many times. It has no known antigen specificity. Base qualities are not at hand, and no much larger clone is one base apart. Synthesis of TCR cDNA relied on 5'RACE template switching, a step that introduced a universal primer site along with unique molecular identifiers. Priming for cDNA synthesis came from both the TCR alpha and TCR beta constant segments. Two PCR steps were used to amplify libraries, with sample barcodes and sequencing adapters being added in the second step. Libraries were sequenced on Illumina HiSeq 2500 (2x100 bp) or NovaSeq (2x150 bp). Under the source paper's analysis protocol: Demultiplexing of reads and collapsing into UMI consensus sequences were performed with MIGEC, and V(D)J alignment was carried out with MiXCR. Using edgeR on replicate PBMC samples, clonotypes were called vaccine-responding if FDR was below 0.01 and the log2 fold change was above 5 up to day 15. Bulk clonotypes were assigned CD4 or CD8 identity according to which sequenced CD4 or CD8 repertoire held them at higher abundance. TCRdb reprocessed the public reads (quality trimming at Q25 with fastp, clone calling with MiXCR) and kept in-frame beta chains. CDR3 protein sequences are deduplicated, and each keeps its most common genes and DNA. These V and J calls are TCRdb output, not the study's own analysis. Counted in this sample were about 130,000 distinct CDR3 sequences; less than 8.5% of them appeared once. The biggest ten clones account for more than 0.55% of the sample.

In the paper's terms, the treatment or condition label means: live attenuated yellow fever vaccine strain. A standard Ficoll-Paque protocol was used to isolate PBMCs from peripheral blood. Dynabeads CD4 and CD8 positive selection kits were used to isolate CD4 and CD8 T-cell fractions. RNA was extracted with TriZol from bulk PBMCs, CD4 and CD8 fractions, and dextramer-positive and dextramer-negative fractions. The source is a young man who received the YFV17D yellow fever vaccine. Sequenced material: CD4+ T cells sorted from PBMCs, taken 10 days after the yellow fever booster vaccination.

Here the CDR3 is given as CASSLGISERTDTQYF. The nucleotide sequence is TGCGCCAGCAGCTTGGGGATTAGCGAACGCACAGATACGCAGTATTTT. The rearranged segments are TRBV5-1 and TRBJ2-3; D gene: possibly TRBD2, on 5 matching bases. CDR1 SGHRS and CDR2 YFSETQ are derived from the germline V gene. Inclusive of the bounding cysteine and phenylalanine, the CDR3 is 16 residues long. CDR3 DNA only is kept here, 48 bases in frame from base 1. V lost 0 bases and J lost 1 base; the stretch between them is 12 bases long.